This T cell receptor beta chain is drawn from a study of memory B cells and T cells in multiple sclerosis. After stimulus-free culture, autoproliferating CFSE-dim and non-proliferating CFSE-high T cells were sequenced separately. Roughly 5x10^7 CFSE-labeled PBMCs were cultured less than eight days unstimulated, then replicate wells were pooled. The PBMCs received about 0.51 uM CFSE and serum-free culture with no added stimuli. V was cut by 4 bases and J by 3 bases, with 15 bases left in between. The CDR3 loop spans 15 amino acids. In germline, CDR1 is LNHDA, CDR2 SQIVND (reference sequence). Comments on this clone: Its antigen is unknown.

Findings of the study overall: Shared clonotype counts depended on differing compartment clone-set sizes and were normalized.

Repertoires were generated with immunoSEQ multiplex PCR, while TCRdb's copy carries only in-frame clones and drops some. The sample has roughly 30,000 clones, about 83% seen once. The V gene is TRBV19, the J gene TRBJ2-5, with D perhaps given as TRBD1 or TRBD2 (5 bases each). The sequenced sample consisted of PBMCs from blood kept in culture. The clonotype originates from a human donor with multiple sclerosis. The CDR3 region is CASSTSGTLKETQYF. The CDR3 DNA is TGTGCCAGTAGTACCTCCGGGACCCTTAAAGAGACCCAGTACTTC.